These T cell receptor beta chains were read from a single sample in a study of naive and memory T cell subsets. TCRdb recomputed calls from the UMI-ligation and nested PCR reads with MiXCR, one row per CDR3 protein. The sample lists around 140,000 distinct CDR3 sequences, 15% to 25% seen once, with 0.6% to 0.8% in the top ten. The sample consisted of naive CD8+ T cells from blood. These receptors came from a human donor in good health. The CDR3 runs from the conserved cysteine through the conserved F or W. A D gene is named only where the DNA matches it firmly. Clone size is given for some rows only: seen once, a few or many times, or a class if the clone is expanded.

cdr3_length j_call clone_size v_call d_call cdr3_aa cdr3_nt
14 TRBJ2-3 few TRBV10-3 NA CAISESKEPDTQYF TGTGCCATCAGTGAGTCGAAAGAGCCAGATACGCAGTATTTT
17 TRBJ2-3 NA TRBV5-5 NA CASSLSGLNEQVDTQYF TGTGCCAGCAGCTTGAGTGGGCTCAACGAACAAGTGGATACGCAGTATTTT
16 TRBJ1-2 NA TRBV28 TRBD1 CASSLKAFGTVYGYTF TGTGCCAGCAGTTTAAAGGCTTTCGGGACAGTCTATGGCTACACCTTC
15 TRBJ2-7 few TRBV2 TRBD2 CASSEVSSGSYEQYF TGTGCCAGCAGTGAGGTTTCTAGCGGCTCCTACGAGCAGTACTTC
15 TRBJ1-1 few TRBV6-2/TRBV6-3 NA CASSYSAGWDPEAFF TGTGCCAGCAGTTACTCGGCTGGCTGGGACCCTGAAGCTTTCTTT
14 TRBJ2-5 NA TRBV29-1 NA CSVETVFAGETQYF TGCAGCGTTGAAACGGTGTTTGCGGGAGAGACCCAGTACTTC
13 TRBJ2-1 NA TRBV11-2 TRBD2 CASSPSTSVEQFF TGTGCCAGCAGCCCCTCGACTAGCGTTGAGCAGTTCTTC
16 TRBJ2-3 few TRBV4-3 TRBD2 CASSQELAGVTDTQYF TGCGCCAGCAGCCAAGAGTTAGCGGGAGTCACAGATACGCAGTATTTT
15 TRBJ2-1 few TRBV5-6 TRBD2 CASSSAGGWDNEQFF TGTGCCAGCAGTTCGGCGGGAGGATGGGACAATGAGCAGTTCTTC
17 TRBJ2-2 NA TRBV27 TRBD2 CASSPLAGTINTGELFF TGTGCCAGCAGTCCCCTAGCGGGAACTATTAACACCGGGGAGCTGTTTTTT
15 TRBJ1-1 NA TRBV7-2 NA CASSLEPALSTEALF TGTGCCAGCAGCTTAGAACCGGCCTTGAGCACTGAAGCTCTCTTT
13 TRBJ2-7 NA TRBV5-1 TRBD1 CASSLGQFYEQYF TGCGCCAGCAGCCTGGGACAGTTCTACGAGCAGTACTTC
15 TRBJ2-7 few TRBV28 NA CASSSLGGFGYEQYF TGTGCCAGCAGTTCCCTGGGGGGCTTTGGCTACGAGCAGTACTTC
14 TRBJ1-2 NA TRBV6-5 NA CASSYNAFDYVYTF TGTGCCAGCAGTTATAACGCCTTCGACTATGTCTACACCTTC
14 TRBJ2-7 NA TRBV4-3 NA CASSQGTDAYEQYF TGCGCCAGCAGCCAAGGGACAGATGCCTACGAGCAGTACTTC
17 TRBJ1-1 NA TRBV14 NA CASSQDLGALMNTEAFF TGTGCCAGCAGCCAAGATCTGGGGGCCCTCATGAACACTGAAGCTTTCTTT
12 TRBJ2-7 NA TRBV29-1 NA CSVLTGVYEQYF TGCAGCGTCCTTACTGGGGTCTACGAGCAGTACTTC
16 TRBJ2-7 NA TRBV19 NA CASTSTTEEGPYEQYF TGTGCCAGCACCTCGACTACGGAGGAGGGCCCCTACGAGCAGTACTTC
17 TRBJ2-2 few TRBV6-2/TRBV6-3 TRBD2 CASSPGSGRSNTGELFF TGTGCCAGCAGCCCCGGGTCCGGGAGGTCGAACACCGGGGAGCTGTTTTTT
14 TRBJ1-6 few TRBV6-5 TRBD1 CASSAGTGGSPLHF TGTGCCAGCAGCGCCGGGACAGGGGGATCACCCCTCCACTTT
15 TRBJ2-4 few TRBV3-1 NA CASGLLGEAKNIQYF TGTGCCAGCGGACTTTTGGGGGAGGCCAAAAACATTCAGTACTTC
15 TRBJ1-5 few TRBV28 NA CASSPPDHSNQPQHF TGTGCCAGCAGTCCGCCTGACCATAGCAATCAGCCCCAGCATTTT
15 TRBJ2-5 few TRBV7-6 TRBD1 CASSQTDRVQETQYF TGTGCCAGCAGCCAAACCGACAGGGTACAAGAGACCCAGTACTTC
15 TRBJ1-1 few TRBV19 TRBD1 CASSPGTVGHSEAFF TGTGCCAGTAGCCCTGGGACAGTAGGGCACTCCGAAGCTTTCTTT
13 TRBJ2-1 few TRBV6-5 NA CASTLQGGHEQFF TGTGCCAGCACTTTACAGGGGGGGCATGAGCAGTTCTTC
15 TRBJ1-1 NA TRBV3-1 TRBD1 CASSQDPGTGVVAFF TGTGCCAGCAGCCAAGATCCAGGGACAGGGGTGGTTGCTTTCTTT
15 TRBJ2-1 few TRBV4-1 TRBD1 CASSRDSLSYNEQFF TGCGCCAGCAGTCGGGACAGTTTATCCTACAATGAGCAGTTCTTC
13 TRBJ2-1 few TRBV6-5 NA CASSYSGDAEQFF TGTGCCAGCAGTTACTCCGGCGACGCTGAGCAGTTCTTC
15 TRBJ2-5 NA TRBV28 NA CASSFPEDSQETQYF TGTGCCAGCAGTTTCCCCGAAGACTCCCAAGAGACCCAGTACTTC
17 TRBJ1-1 NA TRBV12-3/TRBV12-4 NA CASSFGDTGTQFTEAFF TGTGCCAGCAGTTTTGGGGACACCGGGACCCAGTTCACTGAAGCTTTCTTT
17 TRBJ2-1 few TRBV28 NA CASTTRGGQWPYNEQFF TGTGCCAGCACTACCCGGGGGGGACAGTGGCCCTACAATGAGCAGTTCTTC
16 TRBJ2-1 few TRBV25-1 TRBD2 CASSFTSGSSYNEQFF TGTGCCAGCAGTTTTACCAGCGGGAGCTCCTACAATGAGCAGTTCTTC
12 TRBJ2-7 NA TRBV5-1 TRBD1 CASSLQGNEQYF TGCGCCAGCAGCTTACAGGGGAACGAGCAGTACTTC
15 TRBJ1-1 NA TRBV28 TRBD1 CASRDVDRSGTEAFF TGTGCCAGCAGGGATGTGGACAGGTCGGGCACTGAAGCTTTCTTT
15 TRBJ2-7 many TRBV25-1 TRBD2 CASAGGTSPSFEQYF TGTGCCAGCGCTGGAGGGACTAGCCCGAGTTTCGAGCAGTACTTC
14 TRBJ2-7 NA TRBV12-3/TRBV12-4 TRBD1 CASTTRDSPYEQYF TGTGCCAGCACCACGAGGGACAGTCCCTACGAGCAGTACTTC
13 TRBJ2-7 NA TRBV5-1 NA CASSPRGGNEQYF TGCGCCAGCAGCCCCAGGGGGGGGAACGAGCAGTACTTC
11 TRBJ2-3 few TRBV27 NA CATGGRTTQYF TGTGCCACAGGGGGGAGGACTACGCAGTATTTT
14 TRBJ1-1 many TRBV6-5 NA CASSSGTTNTEAFF TGTGCCAGCAGTTCTGGGACTACGAACACTGAAGCTTTCTTT
10 TRBJ1-1 NA TRBV29-1 NA CSDRPYEAFF TGCAGCGACCGCCCCTATGAAGCTTTCTTT
14 TRBJ2-5 NA TRBV28 NA CASSLLPRKETQYF TGTGCCAGCAGTTTATTACCGAGGAAAGAGACCCAGTACTTC
18 TRBJ2-5 few TRBV6-2/TRBV6-3 TRBD2 CASSTLGLAGGEWETQYF TGTGCCAGCTCCACACTGGGACTAGCGGGAGGAGAATGGGAGACCCAGTACTTC
14 TRBJ2-1 few TRBV6-2/TRBV6-3 NA CASSYLGNNDEQFF TGTGCCAGCAGTTACCTGGGAAACAACGATGAGCAGTTCTTC
13 TRBJ1-1 NA TRBV27 NA CAPQVGSRGEAFF TGTGCCCCCCAAGTCGGTTCCAGGGGCGAAGCTTTCTTT
13 TRBJ1-2 NA TRBV12-5 TRBD1 CASGIQGVFDYTF TGTGCTAGTGGTATACAGGGGGTATTCGACTACACCTTC
15 TRBJ2-5 few TRBV6-5 TRBD2 CASSVTGTSSETQYF TGTGCCAGCAGTGTTACGGGGACTAGCAGCGAGACCCAGTACTTC